This T cell receptor (beta chain) was identified during a study of shared clonotypes between healthy human individuals. In the original analysis: Owing to the provision of junction-only sequences devoid of quality scores by immunoSEQ, filtering differed. Using immunoSEQ multiplex PCR, the repertoire was profiled, and TCRdb retains in-frame clones only, with some absent. V and J calls and clone size are those listed in that table; D and trimming were worked out from the DNA. This sample has about 870,000 clones; about 91% occur once, and the top ten carry nearly 25%. Naivety among CD8 cells was defined by CD45RO negativity and positive CCR7 selection, thereby excluding terminally differentiated effector memory CD45RA+ cells. For this clone: Its antigen is still unknown.

The study's findings and limits: Compared with clonotypes that all four donors shared, non-shared clonotypes had lower generation probabilities.

Material: naive CD8+ T cells sorted from blood. The TCR originated in a man between 25 and 39 years old in good health.

The CDR3 nucleotides read TGTGCCACCAGCAGGGACTATCTCAACAATGAGCAGTTCTTC. It specifies CATSRDYLNNEQFF. The V call is TRBV15, the J call TRBJ2-1, with D perhaps matching TRBD2 (6 bases). This CDR3 has 14 amino acids. V was pared by 3 bases and J by 5 bases, with 11 bases between. The germline gives CDR1 LNHNV, CDR2 YYDKDF (reference sequence).